The 16 T cell receptor beta chains in this list originate from one sample, sequenced in a study of cytomegalovirus exposure and HLA in healthy donors. The study ran its PCR with 60 Vbeta and 13 Jbeta primers. Produced via immunoSEQ multiplex PCR; TCRdb's table is partial and in-frame only. The repertoire has 95,000 to 130,000 clones, around 10% of them found once; the top ten carry less than 4%. Sequences were obtained from PBMCs. Receptors were obtained from a man younger than 45 in good health and CMV-seronegative.

CDR3 nucleotide sequence: TGTGCCAGTAGTATAGCCTCGACAGTTCCCTACGAGCAGTACTTC. Translation: CASSIASTVPYEQYF. The chain combines TRBV19 with TRBJ2-7, with D perhaps TRBD1 (5 bases). CDR1 and CDR2 (germline): LNHDA, SQIVND (reference sequence). The germline V and J ends were trimmed by 1 base and 2 bases, with 12 bases remaining between them. The CDR3 sequence is 15 residues long. Together with reference TRBV19 and TRBJ2-7, the CDR3 gives the full variable domain: DGGITQSPKYLFRKEGQNVTLSCEQNLNHDAMYWYRQDPGQGLRLIYYSQIVNDFQKGDIAEGYSVSREKKESFPLTVTSAQKNPTAFYLCASSIASTVPYEQYFGPGTRLTVT.

This clone was counted between two and nine times. The CDR3 sequence is CASSLGDRDQPQHF. The CDR3 bases are TGTGCCAGCAGCTTAGGGGACAGGGATCAGCCCCAGCATTTT. The V call is TRBV7-6, the J call TRBJ1-5; 9 positions match TRBD1. Germline loops: CDR1 SGHVS, CDR2 FNYEAQ. After removal of 1 base from V and 5 bases from J, the junction contained 0 bases not matched to a gene. CDR3 length: 14 amino acids.

In its sample, this clone was seen a few times. V is TRBV27 and J is TRBJ2-7; the D gene is possibly TRBD2 (6 bases). V lost 2 bases to trimming and J lost 5 bases, with 13 bases between them. The CDR3 sequence is 14 residues long. Germline CDR1 and CDR2: MNHEY and SMNVEV (reference sequence). The CDR3 protein is CASSLTASAHEQYF. The CDR3 DNA reads TGTGCCAGCAGTTTAACCGCTAGCGCCCACGAGCAGTACTTC.

Worth noting for this clone: The sample has other DNA sequences that encode this CDR3 too. This sequence joins TRBV9 and TRBJ2-3, with 7 bases aligning to TRBD1. The germline V gene has CDR1 SGDLS and CDR2 YYNGEE. With 0 bases clipped from V and 1 base from J, the junction kept 5 bases outside the gene matches. The CDR3 spans 16 residues. The CDR3, as DNA: TGTGCCAGCAGCGTAGCCCAGGGGGTGGGCACAGATACGCAGTATTTT. This gives the protein CASSVAQGVGTDTQYF.

The V call is TRBV5-1, the J call TRBJ2-3; TRBD2 might be the D (5 bases). The V and J ends lost 5 bases and 0 bases respectively, with 10 bases between them. The CDR3 length is 14 residues. CDR1 and CDR2 from the germline V gene are SGHRS and YFSETQ. CDR3 region: CASRMRGSTDTQYF. The CDR3, as DNA: TGCGCCAGCAGGATGAGAGGGAGCACAGATACGCAGTATTTT.

Concerning this clone: This CDR3 is also generated by other DNA sequences in the sample. The CDR3 is CASSVGTGRDTQYF. The DNA for the CDR3 is TGTGCCAGCAGCGTGGGGACAGGTCGCGATACGCAGTATTTT. The chain joins TRBV9 to TRBJ2-3, with TRBD1 identical over 8 bases. CDR1 and CDR2 (germline): SGDLS, YYNGEE. V lost 2 bases to trimming and J lost 6 bases; unmatched junction nucleotides: 5. There are 14 residues in the CDR3.

The rearrangement links TRBV9 to TRBJ1-3; unclear D gene. Trimming pared 0 bases from V and 0 bases from J, leaving 7 bases between. Looked up from germline, CDR1 is SGDLS and CDR2 is YYNGEE. CDR3 size: 15 residues. CDR3 loop: CASSVVASSGNTIYF. The CDR3 nucleotides read TGTGCCAGCAGCGTAGTGGCAAGCTCTGGAAACACCATATATTTT.

As for this clone: Its ends do not fully match the called genes, so a read error is possible. The chain recombines TRBV5-8 with TRBJ1-2; TRBD1 matches at 7 bases. The CDR3 loop spans 14 amino acids. Germline assignment: CDR1 SGHTS and CDR2 YDEGEE. CDR3 sequence (DNA): TGTGCCAGCAGCCCCCCCGACAGGGCTTATGGCTACCCCTTC. This encodes CASSPPDRAYGYPF.

The chain uses TRBV11-3 and TRBJ1-1; D unclear. This CDR3 spans 13 amino acids. Trimming removed 3 bases at V and 1 base at J, with 6 bases between. CDR1 and CDR2 from the germline V gene are SGHNT and YENEEA. CDR3 DNA: TGTGCCAGCAGCTTTGGGCAGAACACTGAAGCTTTCTTT. It codes for CASSFGQNTEAFF.

V is TRBV4-1 and J is TRBJ1-1; a possible D gene is TRBD1 (6 bases). This CDR3 comprises 14 residues. The germline V gene has CDR1 MGHRA and CDR2 YSYEKL. Deletions cut 5 bases from V and 3 bases from J, with 13 bases between. CDR3 in DNA: TGCGCCAGCAGCTTACTGAGGGGGTACACTGAAGCTTTCTTT. This codes for CASSLLRGYTEAFF.

This chain connects TRBV7-9 to TRBJ2-3; D gene uncertain. Germline CDR1 is SEHNR and CDR2 is FQNEAQ (reference sequence). There are 15 residues in the CDR3. V was cut by 1 base and J by 2 bases, with 10 bases left in between. Written as DNA, the CDR3 is TGTGCCAGCAGCTTAGGTAACACCATCACAGATACGCAGTATTTT. The encoded protein is CASSLGNTITDTQYF.

The J gene is TRBJ2-1, the V gene TRBV2; 9 bases line up with TRBD1. CDR1 is SNHLY and CDR2 is FYNNEI in the germline V gene. After removal of 6 bases from V and 8 bases from J, the junction contained 8 bases not matched to a gene. This CDR3 region has 14 residues. CDR3 loop: CASRGTGIVDEQFF. The CDR3 DNA reads as TGTGCCAGCAGGGGGACAGGGATTGTCGATGAGCAGTTCTTC.

V and J are TRBV4-2 and TRBJ1-4, with TRBD1 identical over 10 bases. V trimming: 2 bases; J trimming: 8 bases; junction bases outside the gene matches: 8. The V gene's germline CDR1 is LGHNA and CDR2 YNFKEQ. This CDR3 spans 16 amino acids. For the CDR3, the DNA is TGTGCCAGCAGCCAACCTATAGGGACAGGGGACGAAAAACTGTTTTTT. Encoded protein: CASSQPIGTGDEKLFF.

The genes are TRBV6-5 and TRBJ2-2; TRBD1 agrees at 8 bases. Trimming at V came to 5 bases and at J to 3 bases, leaving 5 bases not matched to a gene. The germline V gene encodes CDR1 MNHEY and CDR2 SVGAGI. This CDR3 is 15 amino acids long. CDR3 protein: CASSPRGHYTGELFF. CDR3 sequence (DNA): TGTGCCAGCAGTCCCAGGGGGCACTACACCGGGGAGCTGTTTTTT.

This clone has just a few counts. The rearrangement uses TRBV6-6 and TRBJ1-5, with TRBD1 identical over 7 bases. The CDR3 contains 14 residues. Germline CDR1 MNHNY, CDR2 SVGAGI (reference sequence). Trimming at V came to 5 bases and at J to 2 bases, leaving 3 bases not matched to a gene. The CDR3 sequence: CASSQGGGNQPQHF. CDR3 in DNA: TGTGCCAGCAGTCAGGGGGGAGGCAATCAGCCCCAGCATTTT.

The table lists this clone with a few counts. The rearrangement links TRBV4-2 to TRBJ1-1; TRBD1 matches 7 bases. This CDR3 contains 14 residues. Germline CDR1 and CDR2: LGHNA and YNFKEQ. V dropped 0 bases and J dropped 8; count of bases not matched to a gene: 6. The CDR3: CASSQELIGGEAFF. The CDR3 DNA reads as TGTGCCAGCAGCCAAGAATTGATAGGGGGCGAAGCTTTCTTT.